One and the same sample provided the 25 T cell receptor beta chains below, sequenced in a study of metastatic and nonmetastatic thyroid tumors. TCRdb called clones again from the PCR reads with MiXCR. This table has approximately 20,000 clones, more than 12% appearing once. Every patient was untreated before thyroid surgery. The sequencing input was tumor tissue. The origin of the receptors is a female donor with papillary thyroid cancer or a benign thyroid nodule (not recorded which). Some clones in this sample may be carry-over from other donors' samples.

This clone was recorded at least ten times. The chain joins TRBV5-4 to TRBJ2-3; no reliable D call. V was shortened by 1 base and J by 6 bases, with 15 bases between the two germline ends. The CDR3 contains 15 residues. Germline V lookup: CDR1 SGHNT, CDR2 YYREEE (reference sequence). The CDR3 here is CASSLLQAGSDTQYF. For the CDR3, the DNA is TGTGCCAGCAGCTTGTTACAAGCAGGTTCCGATACGCAGTATTTT.

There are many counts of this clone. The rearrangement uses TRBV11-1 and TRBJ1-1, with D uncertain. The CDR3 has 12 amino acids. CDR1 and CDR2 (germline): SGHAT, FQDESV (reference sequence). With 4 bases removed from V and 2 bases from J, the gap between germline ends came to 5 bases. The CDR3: CASSSYNTEAFF. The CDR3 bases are TGTGCCAGCAGCTCCTATAACACTGAAGCTTTCTTT.

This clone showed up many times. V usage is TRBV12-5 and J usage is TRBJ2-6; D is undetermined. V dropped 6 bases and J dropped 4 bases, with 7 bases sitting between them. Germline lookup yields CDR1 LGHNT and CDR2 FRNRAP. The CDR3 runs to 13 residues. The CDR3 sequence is CASGWTGANVLTF. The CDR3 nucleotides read TGTGCTAGTGGATGGACCGGGGCCAACGTCCTGACTTTC.

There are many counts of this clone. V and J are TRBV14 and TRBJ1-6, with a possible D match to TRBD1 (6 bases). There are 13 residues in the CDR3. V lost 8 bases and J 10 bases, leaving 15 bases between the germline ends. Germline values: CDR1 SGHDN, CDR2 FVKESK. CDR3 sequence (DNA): TGTGCCAGCCGACAGGTGGACAACTCACCCCTCCACTTT. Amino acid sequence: CASRQVDNSPLHF.

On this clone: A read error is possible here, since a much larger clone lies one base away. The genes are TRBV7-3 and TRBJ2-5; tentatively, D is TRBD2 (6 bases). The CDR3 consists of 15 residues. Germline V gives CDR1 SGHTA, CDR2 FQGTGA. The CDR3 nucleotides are TGTGCCAGCAGCTTAGAGGGACTCCACGACGAGACCCAGCACTTC. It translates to CASSLEGLHDETQHF.

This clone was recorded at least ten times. For the CDR3, the DNA is TGTGCCAGTAGTATGGCCTCAGTCTCCTACGAGCAGTACTTC. Its translation: CASSMASVSYEQYF. The V and J genes are TRBV19 and TRBJ2-7; no reliable D call. The germline CDR1 and CDR2 sequences are LNHDA and SQIVND (reference sequence). The length of the CDR3 is 14 residues. V lost 3 bases to trimming and J lost 0 bases, with 9 bases between them.

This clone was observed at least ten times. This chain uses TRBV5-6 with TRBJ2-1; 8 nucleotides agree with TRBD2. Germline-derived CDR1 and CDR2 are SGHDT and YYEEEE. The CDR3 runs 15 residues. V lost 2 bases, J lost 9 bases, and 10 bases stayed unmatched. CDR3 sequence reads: CASSLVVGGASEQFF. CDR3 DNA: TGTGCCAGCAGCTTAGTGGTCGGGGGGGCCAGTGAGCAGTTCTTC.

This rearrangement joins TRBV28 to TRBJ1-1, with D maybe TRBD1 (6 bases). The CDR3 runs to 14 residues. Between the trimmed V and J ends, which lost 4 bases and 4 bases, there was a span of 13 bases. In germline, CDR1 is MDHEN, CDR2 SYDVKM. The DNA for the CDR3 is TGTGCCAGCAGTTCGGGAGGGGGGAGCACTGAAGCTTTCTTT. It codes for CASSSGGGSTEAFF.

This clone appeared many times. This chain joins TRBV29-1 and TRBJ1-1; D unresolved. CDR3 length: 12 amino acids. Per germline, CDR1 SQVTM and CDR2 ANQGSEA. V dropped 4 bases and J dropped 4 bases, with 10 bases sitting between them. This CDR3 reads CSVVETSTEAFF. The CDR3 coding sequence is TGCAGCGTTGTGGAGACCAGCACTGAAGCTTTCTTT.

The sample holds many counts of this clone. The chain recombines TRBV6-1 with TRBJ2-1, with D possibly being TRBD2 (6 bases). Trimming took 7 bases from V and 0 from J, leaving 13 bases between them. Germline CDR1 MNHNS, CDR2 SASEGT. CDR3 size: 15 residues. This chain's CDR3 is CASTWGDGSYNEQFF. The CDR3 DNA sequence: TGTGCCAGCACCTGGGGGGACGGCTCCTACAATGAGCAGTTCTTC.

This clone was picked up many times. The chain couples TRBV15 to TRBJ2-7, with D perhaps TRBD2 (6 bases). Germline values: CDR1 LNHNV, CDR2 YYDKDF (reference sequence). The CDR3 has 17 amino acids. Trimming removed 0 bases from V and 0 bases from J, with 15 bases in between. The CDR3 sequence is CATSRDGGKILSYEQYF. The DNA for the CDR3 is TGTGCCACCAGCAGAGACGGCGGGAAAATCCTCTCCTACGAGCAGTACTTC.

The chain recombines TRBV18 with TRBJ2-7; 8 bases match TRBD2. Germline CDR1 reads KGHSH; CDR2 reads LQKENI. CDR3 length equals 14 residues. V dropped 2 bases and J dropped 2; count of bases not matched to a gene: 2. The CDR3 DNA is TGTGCCAGCTCACCAGCTAGCGGGCCCTACGAGCAGTACTTC. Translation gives CASSPASGPYEQYF.

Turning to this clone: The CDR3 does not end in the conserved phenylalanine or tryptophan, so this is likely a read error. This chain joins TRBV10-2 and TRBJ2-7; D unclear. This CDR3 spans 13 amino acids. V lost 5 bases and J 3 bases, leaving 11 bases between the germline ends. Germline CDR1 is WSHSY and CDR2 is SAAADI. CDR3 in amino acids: CASSWQENYEQYL. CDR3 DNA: TGCGCCAGCAGTTGGCAGGAGAACTACGAGCAGTACCTC.

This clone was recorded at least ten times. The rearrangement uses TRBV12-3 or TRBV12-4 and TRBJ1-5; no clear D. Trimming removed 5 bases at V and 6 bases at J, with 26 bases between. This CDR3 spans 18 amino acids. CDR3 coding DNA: TGTGCCAGCAGTCTAGAGTCGGGTGGGAGGACTTTTACTCAGCCCCAGCATTTT. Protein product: CASSLESGGRTFTQPQHF.

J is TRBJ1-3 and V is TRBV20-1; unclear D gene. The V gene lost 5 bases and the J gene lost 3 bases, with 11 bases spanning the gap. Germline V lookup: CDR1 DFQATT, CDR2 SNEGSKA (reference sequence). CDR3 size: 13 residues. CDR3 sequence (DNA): TGCAGTGCTTTGGTGAGGAGTGGAAACACCATATATTTT. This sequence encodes CSALVRSGNTIYF.

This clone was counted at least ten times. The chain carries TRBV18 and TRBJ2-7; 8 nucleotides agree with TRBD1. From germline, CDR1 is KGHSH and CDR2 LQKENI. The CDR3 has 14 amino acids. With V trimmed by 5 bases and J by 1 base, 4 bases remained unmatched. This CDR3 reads CASSTGQASYEQYF. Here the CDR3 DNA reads TGTGCCAGCTCAACGGGACAGGCATCCTACGAGCAGTACTTC.

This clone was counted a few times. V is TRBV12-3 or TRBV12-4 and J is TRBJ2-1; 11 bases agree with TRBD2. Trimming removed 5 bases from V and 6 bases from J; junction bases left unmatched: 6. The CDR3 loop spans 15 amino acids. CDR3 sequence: CASSGGTSGCNEQFF. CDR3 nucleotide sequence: TGTGCCAGCAGTGGCGGGACTAGCGGATGCAATGAGCAGTTCTTC.

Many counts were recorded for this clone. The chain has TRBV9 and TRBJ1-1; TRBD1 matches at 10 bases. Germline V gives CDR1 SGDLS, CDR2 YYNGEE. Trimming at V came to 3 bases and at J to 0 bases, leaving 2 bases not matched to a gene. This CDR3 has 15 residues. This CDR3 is CASSAGQGMNTEAFF. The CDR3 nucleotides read TGTGCCAGCAGCGCGGGACAGGGGATGAACACTGAAGCTTTCTTT.

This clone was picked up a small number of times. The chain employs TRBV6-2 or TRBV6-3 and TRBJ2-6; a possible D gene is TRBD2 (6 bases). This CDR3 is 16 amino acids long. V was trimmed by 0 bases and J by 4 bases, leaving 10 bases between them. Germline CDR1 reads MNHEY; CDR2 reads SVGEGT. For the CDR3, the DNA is TGTGCCAGCAGTTACTCGGGAGGTTTCGGGGCCAACGTCCTGACTTTC. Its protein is CASSYSGGFGANVLTF.

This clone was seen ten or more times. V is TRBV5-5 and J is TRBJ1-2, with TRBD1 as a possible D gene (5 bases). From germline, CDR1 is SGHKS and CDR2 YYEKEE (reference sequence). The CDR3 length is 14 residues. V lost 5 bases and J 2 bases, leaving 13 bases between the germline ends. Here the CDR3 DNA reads TGTGCCAGCAGATACCGGGACGGGAACTATGGCTACACCTTC. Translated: CASRYRDGNYGYTF.

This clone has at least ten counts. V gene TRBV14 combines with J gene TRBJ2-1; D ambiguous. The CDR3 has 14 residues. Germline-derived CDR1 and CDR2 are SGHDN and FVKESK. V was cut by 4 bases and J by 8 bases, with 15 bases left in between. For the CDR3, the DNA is TGTGCCAGCAGCCCCCGGGTAGGCGCCGATGAGCAGTTCTTC. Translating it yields CASSPRVGADEQFF. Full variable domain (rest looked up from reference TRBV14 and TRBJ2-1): EAGVTQFPSHSVIEKGQTVTLRCDPISGHDNLYWYRRVMGKEIKFLLHFVKESKQDESGMPNNRFLAERTGGTYSTLKVQPAELEDSGVYFCASSPRVGADEQFFGPGTRLTVL.

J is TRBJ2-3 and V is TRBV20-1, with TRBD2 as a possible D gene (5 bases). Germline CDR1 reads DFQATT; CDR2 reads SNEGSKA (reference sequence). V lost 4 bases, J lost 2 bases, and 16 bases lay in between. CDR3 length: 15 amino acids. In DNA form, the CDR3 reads TGCAGTGCTACGGGAATAGAGGGAGCCACAGATACGCAGTATTTT. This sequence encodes CSATGIEGATDTQYF.

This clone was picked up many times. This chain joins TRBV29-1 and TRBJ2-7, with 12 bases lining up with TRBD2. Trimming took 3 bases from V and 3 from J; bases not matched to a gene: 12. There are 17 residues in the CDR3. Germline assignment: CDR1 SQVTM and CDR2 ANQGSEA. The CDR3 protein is CSVDGTASGGAYYEQYF. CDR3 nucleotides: TGCAGCGTTGACGGTACGGCTAGCGGGGGGGCCTACTACGAGCAGTACTTC.

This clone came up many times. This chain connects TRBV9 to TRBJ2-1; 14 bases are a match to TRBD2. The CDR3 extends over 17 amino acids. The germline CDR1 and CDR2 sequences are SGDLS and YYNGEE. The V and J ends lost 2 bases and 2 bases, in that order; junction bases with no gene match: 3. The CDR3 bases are TGTGCCAGCAGCGTGGGACTAGCGGGAGATGCCTACAATGAGCAGTTCTTC. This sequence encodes CASSVGLAGDAYNEQFF.

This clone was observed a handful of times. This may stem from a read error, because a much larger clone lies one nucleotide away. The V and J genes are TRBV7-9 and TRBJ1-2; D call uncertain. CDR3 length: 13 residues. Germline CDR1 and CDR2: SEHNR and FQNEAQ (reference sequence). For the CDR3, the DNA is TGTGCCAGCAGCCAGTCGGCAGACTATGGCTACATCTTC. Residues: CASSQSADYGYIF.